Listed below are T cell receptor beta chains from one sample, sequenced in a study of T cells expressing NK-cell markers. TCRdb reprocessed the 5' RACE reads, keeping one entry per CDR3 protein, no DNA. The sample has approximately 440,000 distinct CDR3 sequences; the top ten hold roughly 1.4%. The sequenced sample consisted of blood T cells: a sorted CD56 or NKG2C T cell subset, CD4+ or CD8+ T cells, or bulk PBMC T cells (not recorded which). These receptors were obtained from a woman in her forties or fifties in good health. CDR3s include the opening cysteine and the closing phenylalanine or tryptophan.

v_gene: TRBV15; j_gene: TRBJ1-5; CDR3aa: CATSRVTGASRSSNQPQHF
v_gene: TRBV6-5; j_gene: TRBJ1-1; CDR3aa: CASRGTEKAFF
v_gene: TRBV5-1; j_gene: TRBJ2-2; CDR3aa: CASNGGMNTGELFF
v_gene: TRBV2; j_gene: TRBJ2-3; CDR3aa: CATDLAGGQDTQYF
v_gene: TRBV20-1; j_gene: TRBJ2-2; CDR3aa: CSARQDSNTGELFF
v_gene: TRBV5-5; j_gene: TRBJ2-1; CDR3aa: CASSPLRAAQYNEQFF
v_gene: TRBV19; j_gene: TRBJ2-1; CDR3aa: CASSIGSGLNEQFF
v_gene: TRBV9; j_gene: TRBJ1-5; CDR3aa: CASSVGDRADQPQHF
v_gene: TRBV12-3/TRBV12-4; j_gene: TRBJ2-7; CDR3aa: CASTTTDHGYEQYF
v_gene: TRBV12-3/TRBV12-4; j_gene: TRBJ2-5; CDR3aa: CASSFPWSGKETQYF
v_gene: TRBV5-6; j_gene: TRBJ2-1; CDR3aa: CASSRTGTGRWGEQFF
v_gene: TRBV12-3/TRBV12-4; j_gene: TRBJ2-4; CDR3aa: CASSLVTQRKNIQYF
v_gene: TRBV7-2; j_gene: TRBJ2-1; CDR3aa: CASSLSAGGPSEQFF
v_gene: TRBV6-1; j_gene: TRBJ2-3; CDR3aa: CASSDFSGETDTQYF
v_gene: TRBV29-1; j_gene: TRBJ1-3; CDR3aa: CSVGPQGVDTIYF
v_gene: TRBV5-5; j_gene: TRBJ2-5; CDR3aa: CASSFSAGSPQETQYF
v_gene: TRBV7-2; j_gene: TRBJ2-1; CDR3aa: CASSLAFHEQFF
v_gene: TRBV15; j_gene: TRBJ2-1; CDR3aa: CATSRAGGIHEQFF
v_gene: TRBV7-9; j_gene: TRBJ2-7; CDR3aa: CASSITGYEQYF
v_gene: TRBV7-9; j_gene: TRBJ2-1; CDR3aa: CASSPTAYNEQFF
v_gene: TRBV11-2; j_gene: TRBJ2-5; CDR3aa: CASSVLAGVGMETQYF
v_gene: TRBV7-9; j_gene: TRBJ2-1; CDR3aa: CASSFVGGPYLQNEQFF
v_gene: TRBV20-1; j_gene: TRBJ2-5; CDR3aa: CSASLVQGQETQYF
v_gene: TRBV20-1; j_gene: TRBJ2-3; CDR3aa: CSAERTSGTPDTQYF
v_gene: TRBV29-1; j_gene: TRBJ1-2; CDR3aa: CSVEAPGQNGIGYTF
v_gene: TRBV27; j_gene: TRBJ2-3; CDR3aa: CASKKSGTSTDTQYF
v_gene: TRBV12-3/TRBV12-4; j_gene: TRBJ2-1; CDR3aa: CASRRDPLAGGPRNEQFF
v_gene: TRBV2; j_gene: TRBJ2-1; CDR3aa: CASKREFGNEQFF
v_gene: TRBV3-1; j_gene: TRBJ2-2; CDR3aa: CASSQAPGRGTGELFF
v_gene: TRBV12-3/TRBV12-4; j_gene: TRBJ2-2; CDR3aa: CASSFGASGRATGELFF
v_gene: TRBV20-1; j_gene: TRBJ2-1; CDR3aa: CSANTGLAGGGNEQFF
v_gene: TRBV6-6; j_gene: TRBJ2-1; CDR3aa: CASSISPRDPQFF
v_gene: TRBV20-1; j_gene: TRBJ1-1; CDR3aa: CSASPSYEAFF
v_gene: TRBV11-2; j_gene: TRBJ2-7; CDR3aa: CASSSIAGGIPYEQYF
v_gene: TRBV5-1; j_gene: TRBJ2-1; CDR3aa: CASNPLTSGRSNEQFF
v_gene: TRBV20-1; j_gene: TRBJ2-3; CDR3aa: CSARIAADTQYF
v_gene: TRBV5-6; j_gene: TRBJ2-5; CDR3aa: CASSPRGFQETQYF
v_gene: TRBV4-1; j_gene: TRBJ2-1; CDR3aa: CASSQVGGLREQFF
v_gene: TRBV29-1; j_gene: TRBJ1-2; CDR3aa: CSVETTGHYGYTF
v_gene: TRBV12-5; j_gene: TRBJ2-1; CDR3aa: CASDIHRGEQFF
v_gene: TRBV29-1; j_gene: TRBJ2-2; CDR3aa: CSVQGYTGELFF
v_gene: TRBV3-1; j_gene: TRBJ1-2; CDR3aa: CASSQDPTGGDYGYTF
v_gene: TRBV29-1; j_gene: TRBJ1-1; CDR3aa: CSALTNTEAFF
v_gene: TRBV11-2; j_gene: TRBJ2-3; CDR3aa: CASSSPTSGRTDTQYF
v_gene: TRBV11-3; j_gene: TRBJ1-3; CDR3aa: CASSLSGTGLSGNTIYF
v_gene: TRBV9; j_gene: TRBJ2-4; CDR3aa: CASSVNQGNIQYF
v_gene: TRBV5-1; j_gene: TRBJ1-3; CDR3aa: CASSLLSTGTSGNTIYF
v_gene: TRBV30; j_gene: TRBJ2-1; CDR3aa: CAWSKVSGGYNEQFF